These 2 T cell receptor beta chains were sequenced from one sample in a study of blood T cell repertoires in COVID-19. Some clones are missing from TCRdb's copy, which holds only in-frame ones; the method was immunoSEQ multiplex PCR. The data show roughly 200,000 clones, roughly 86% seen once. Sample: PBMCs or T cells enriched from blood (not recorded which). The source of these receptors is a woman between 40 and 55 years old in a cohort exposed to, infected with or recovered from COVID-19 (not recorded which).

The gene calls are TRBV2 and TRBJ2-5; TRBD2 matches at 9 bases. The CDR3 has 16 residues. Germline-derived CDR1 and CDR2 are SNHLY and FYNNEI. V trimming: 6 bases; J trimming: 0 bases; junction bases outside the gene matches: 8. The CDR3 reads CASRDTLAGDQETQYF. The CDR3 nucleotides are TGTGCCAGCAGGGACACCTTAGCGGGGGACCAAGAGACCCAGTACTTC.

The chain links TRBV11-2 to TRBJ2-1; D is undetermined. The V gene lost 0 bases and the J gene lost 8 bases, with 8 bases spanning the gap. The CDR3 spans 13 residues. Germline CDR1 and CDR2: SGHAT and FQNNGV. CDR3 in DNA: TGTGCCAGCAGCTTAGATCAGGTGTATGAGCAGTTCTTC. It yields the protein CASSLDQVYEQFF.